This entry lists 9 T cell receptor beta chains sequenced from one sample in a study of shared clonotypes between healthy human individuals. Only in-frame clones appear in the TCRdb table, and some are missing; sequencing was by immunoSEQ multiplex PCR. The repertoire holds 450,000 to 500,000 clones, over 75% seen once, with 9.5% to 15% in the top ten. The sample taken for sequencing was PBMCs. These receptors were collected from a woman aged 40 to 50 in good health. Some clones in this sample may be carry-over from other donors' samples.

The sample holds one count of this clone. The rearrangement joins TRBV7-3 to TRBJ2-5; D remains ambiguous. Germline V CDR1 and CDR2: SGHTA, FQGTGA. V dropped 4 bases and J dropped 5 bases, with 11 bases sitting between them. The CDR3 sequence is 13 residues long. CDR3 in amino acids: CASSSERWETQYF. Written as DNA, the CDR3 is TGTGCCAGCAGCTCAGAGCGTTGGGAGACCCAGTACTTC.

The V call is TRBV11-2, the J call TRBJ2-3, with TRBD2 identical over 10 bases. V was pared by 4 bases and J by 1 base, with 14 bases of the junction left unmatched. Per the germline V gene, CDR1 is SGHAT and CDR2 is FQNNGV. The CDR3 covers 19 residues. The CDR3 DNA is TGTGCCAGCAGCTCGGAGACCCCTAGCGGGGGTACCGGCACAGATACGCAGTATTTT. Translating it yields CASSSETPSGGTGTDTQYF.

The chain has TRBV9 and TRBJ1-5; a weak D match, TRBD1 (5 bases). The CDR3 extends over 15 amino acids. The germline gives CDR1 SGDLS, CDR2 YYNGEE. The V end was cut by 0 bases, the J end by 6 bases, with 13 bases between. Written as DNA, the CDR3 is TGTGCCAGCAGCGTAGATGGGACCCCGGCTCAGCCCCAGCATTTT. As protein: CASSVDGTPAQPQHF. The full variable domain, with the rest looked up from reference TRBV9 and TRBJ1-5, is DSGVTQTPKHLITATGQRVTLRCSPRSGDLSVYWYQQSLDQGLQFLIQYYNGEERAKGNILERFSAQQFPDLHSELNLSSLELGDSALYFCASSVDGTPAQPQHFGDGTRLSIL.

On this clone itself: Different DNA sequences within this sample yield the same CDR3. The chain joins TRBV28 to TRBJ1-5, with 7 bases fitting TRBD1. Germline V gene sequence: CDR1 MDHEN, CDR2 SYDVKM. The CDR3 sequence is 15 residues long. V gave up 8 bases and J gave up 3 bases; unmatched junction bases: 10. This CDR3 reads CASRTGAGSNQPQHF. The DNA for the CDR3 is TGTGCCAGCCGGACAGGCGCGGGTTCCAATCAGCCCCAGCATTTT.

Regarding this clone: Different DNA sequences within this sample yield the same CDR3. In DNA, the CDR3 is TGTGCCTGGAGTGAAGGAAGCTATGGCTACACCTTC. Translated: CAWSEGSYGYTF. V is TRBV30 and J is TRBJ1-2; no clear D gene. V was clipped by 1 base and J by 4 bases, with 7 bases between them. Germline V gives CDR1 GTSNPN, CDR2 SVGIG (reference sequence). The CDR3 covers 12 residues.

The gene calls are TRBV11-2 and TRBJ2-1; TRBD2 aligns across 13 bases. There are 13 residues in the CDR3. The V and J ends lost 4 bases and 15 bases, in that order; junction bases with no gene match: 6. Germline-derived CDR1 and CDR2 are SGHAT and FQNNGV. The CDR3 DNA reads TGTGCCAGCAGCTCACTAGCGGGAGGGCCACCGTTCTTC. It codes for CASSSLAGGPPFF. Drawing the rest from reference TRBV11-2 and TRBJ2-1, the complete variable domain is EAGVAQSPRYKIIEKRQSVAFWCNPISGHATLYWYQQILGQGPKLLIQFQNNGVVDDSQLPKDRFSAERLKGVDSTLKIQPAKLEDSAVYLCASSSLAGGPPFFGPGTRLTVL.

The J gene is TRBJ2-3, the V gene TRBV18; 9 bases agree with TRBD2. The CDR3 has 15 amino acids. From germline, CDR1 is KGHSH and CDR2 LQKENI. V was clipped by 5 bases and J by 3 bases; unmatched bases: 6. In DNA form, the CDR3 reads TGTGCCAGCTCAGCCCTAAGCGGGAGGACAGATACGCAGTATTTT. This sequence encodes CASSALSGRTDTQYF.

In DNA, the CDR3 is TGTGCCAGCAGCCGGACTAGCGGGTACTCCTACGAGCAGTACTTC. It yields the protein CASSRTSGYSYEQYF. The rearrangement links TRBV7-9 to TRBJ2-7; 11 nucleotides line up with TRBD2. The V gene end was trimmed by 5 bases and the J gene end by 0 bases; junction bases not matched to a gene: 3. Germline CDR1 is SEHNR and CDR2 is FQNEAQ (reference sequence). The CDR3 contains 15 residues. Full variable domain (missing parts from reference TRBV7-9 and TRBJ2-7): DTGVSQNPRHKITKRGQNVTFRCDPISEHNRLYWYRQTLGQGPEFLTYFQNEAQLEKSRLLSDRFSAERPKGSFSTLEIQRTEQGDSAMYLCASSRTSGYSYEQYFGPGTRLTVT.

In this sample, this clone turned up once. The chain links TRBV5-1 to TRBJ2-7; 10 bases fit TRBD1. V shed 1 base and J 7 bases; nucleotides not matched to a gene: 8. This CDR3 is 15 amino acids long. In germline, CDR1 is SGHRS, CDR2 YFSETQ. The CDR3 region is CASSLREGQGREQYF. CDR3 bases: TGCGCCAGCAGCTTGCGAGAGGGACAGGGGAGGGAGCAGTACTTC.